This T cell receptor (beta chain) was observed in a study of T cell responses to AZD1222 COVID-19 vaccine. The repertoire was sequenced with immunoSEQ multiplex PCR; TCRdb's copy has only in-frame clones and lacks some. The data contain 95,000 to 100,000 clones, around 87% of them seen just once; the ten biggest clones take up about a tenth. Study-wide findings and caveats: Only a handful of AZD1222 recipients tested seropositive at baseline. There were vaccine-associated CD4 TCRs across spike, dominant at 160-218 and 743-854.

The ends were cut back, 1 base at V and 8 bases at J, with 15 bases in the middle. Looked up from germline, CDR1 is SGHTA and CDR2 is FQGNSA. The CDR3 loop spans 15 amino acids. Points on this clone: The antigen is unknown.

The V call is TRBV7-2, the J call TRBJ2-4; no clear D gene. The material sequenced was peripheral blood, taken 28 days after the second AZD1222 dose. This sequence was found in an adult who received the AZD1222 COVID-19 vaccine. The CDR3 protein is CASSLVSQVGYIQYF. The CDR3 nucleotides read TGTGCCAGCAGCTTAGTGTCCCAGGTTGGGTACATTCAGTACTTC.